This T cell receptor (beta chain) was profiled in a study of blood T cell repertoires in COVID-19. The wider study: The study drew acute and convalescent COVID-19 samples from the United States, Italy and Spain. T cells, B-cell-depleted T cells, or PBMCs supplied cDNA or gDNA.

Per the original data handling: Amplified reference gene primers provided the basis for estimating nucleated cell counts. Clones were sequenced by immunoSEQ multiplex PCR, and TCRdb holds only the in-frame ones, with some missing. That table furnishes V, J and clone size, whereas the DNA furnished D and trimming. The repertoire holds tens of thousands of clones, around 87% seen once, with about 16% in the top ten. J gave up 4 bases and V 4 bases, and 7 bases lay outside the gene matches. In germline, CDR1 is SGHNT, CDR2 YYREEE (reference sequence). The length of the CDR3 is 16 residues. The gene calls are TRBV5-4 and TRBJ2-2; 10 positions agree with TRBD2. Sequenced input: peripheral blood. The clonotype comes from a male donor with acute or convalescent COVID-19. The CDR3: CASSQRGGLGTGELFF. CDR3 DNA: TGTGCCAGCAGCCAGCGGGGGGGCCTAGGCACCGGGGAGCTGTTTTTT.